This TCR beta chain was documented in a study of T cells after yellow fever vaccination. Overall study findings and caveats: Reappearance after the booster was observed for most primary-vaccination clones (roughly 96% CD4, more than 70% CD8). Abundant bulk-derived clonotypes could contaminate FACS-sorted repertoires.

The CDR3 is 15 residues long. Germline loops: CDR1 MDHEN, CDR2 SYDVKM. V was trimmed by 5 bases and J by 0 bases, leaving 13 bases between them. A process of 5'RACE template switching, which added a universal primer site and UMIs, was used to make TCR cDNA. TCRdb ran MiXCR on the 5' RACE reads and lists one entry per CDR3 protein. The table records some 220,000 distinct CDR3 sequences, 2.5% to 3.5% of them present only once. This clonotype was detected a few times. Antigen specificity is unknown. J is TRBJ1-1 and V is TRBV28; D is ambiguous. This specimen was CD4+ T cells sorted from PBMCs, taken 10 days after the yellow fever booster vaccination. The receptor was isolated from a man between 18 and 35 years old who received the YFV17D yellow fever vaccine. In nucleotides, the CDR3 is TGTGCCAGCAGTCCCAGGCGGGCGTTGAACACTGAAGCTTTCTTT. Residues: CASSPRRALNTEAFF.